Listed below are T cell receptor beta chains from one sample, sequenced in a study of T cells in Graves' hyperthyroidism and ophthalmopathy. TCRdb reanalysed the multiplex PCR reads using MiXCR and keeps one entry per CDR3 protein. The table records approximately 690,000 distinct CDR3 sequences, less than 25% of them present only once. The sample consisted of blood. Receptors were obtained from a man between 25 and 39 years old with Graves' ophthalmopathy. Both conserved end residues are part of each CDR3. The order of the fields is D gene, J gene, clone size, V gene, CDR3 protein, CDR3 DNA. D genes are given only for firm matches. Expanded clones get a size class; other rows say once, few or many, or leave the size out.

D: -
J: TRBJ1-1
size: few
V: TRBV9
CDR3: CASSPRQNMNTEAFF
DNA: TGTGCCAGCAGCCCCCGACAAAACATGAACACTGAAGCTTTCTTT

D: -
J: TRBJ2-5
size: -
V: TRBV27
CDR3: CASSLTGRLQETQYF
DNA: TGTGCCAGCAGTTTAACCGGGAGACTCCAAGAGACCCAGTACTTC

D: -
J: TRBJ1-1
size: -
V: TRBV4-3
CDR3: CASSHNRDDPDPLNTEAFF
DNA: TGCGCCAGCAGCCATAACAGGGACGATCCTGACCCTTTGAACACTGAAGCTTTCTTT

D: TRBD1
J: TRBJ1-1
size: few
V: TRBV10-3
CDR3: CAITSGQGVTEAFF
DNA: TGTGCCATCACCTCCGGTCAGGGGGTCACTGAAGCTTTCTTT

D: -
J: TRBJ2-7
size: many
V: TRBV5-1
CDR3: CASSRDWGSYEQYF
DNA: TGCGCCAGCAGCCGGGACTGGGGCTCCTACGAGCAGTACTTC

D: TRBD2
J: TRBJ2-1
size: -
V: TRBV12-3/TRBV12-4
CDR3: CASSSRLAGVYNEQFF
DNA: TGTGCCAGCAGTTCGAGACTAGCGGGAGTCTACAATGAGCAGTTCTTC

D: TRBD1
J: TRBJ2-1
size: many
V: TRBV5-1
CDR3: CASTPTGGSYNEQFF
DNA: TGCGCCAGCACCCCCACAGGGGGCTCCTACAATGAGCAGTTCTTC

D: TRBD2
J: TRBJ2-5
size: few
V: TRBV29-1
CDR3: CSVDGLALQETQYF
DNA: TGCAGCGTTGACGGACTAGCCCTACAAGAGACCCAGTACTTC

D: -
J: TRBJ1-4
size: few
V: TRBV6-5
CDR3: CASSYSLHNEKLFF
DNA: TGTGCCAGCAGTTACTCGCTCCATAATGAAAAACTGTTTTTT

D: -
J: TRBJ2-7
size: many
V: TRBV28
CDR3: CASSFAGGAWEQYF
DNA: TGTGCCAGCAGTTTTGCTGGGGGGGCGTGGGAGCAGTACTTC

D: -
J: TRBJ2-5
size: few
V: TRBV28
CDR3: CASIRAGAQETQYF
DNA: TGTGCCAGCATCAGGGCGGGGGCACAAGAGACCCAGTACTTC

D: -
J: TRBJ1-1
size: many
V: TRBV2
CDR3: CASSEELNTEAFF
DNA: TGTGCCAGCAGTGAAGAGTTGAACACTGAAGCTTTCTTT

D: TRBD1
J: TRBJ2-7
size: many
V: TRBV28
CDR3: CASSGGLWGTGPPYEQYF
DNA: TGTGCCAGCAGTGGAGGATTATGGGGGACAGGTCCTCCCTACGAGCAGTACTTC

D: TRBD2
J: TRBJ2-3
size: few
V: TRBV7-2
CDR3: CASSPVAGNTDTQYF
DNA: TGTGCCAGCAGCCCCGTAGCGGGGAACACAGATACGCAGTATTTT

D: TRBD2
J: TRBJ2-3
size: few
V: TRBV27
CDR3: CASSLLAGTDGTDTQYF
DNA: TGTGCCAGCAGTTTATTAGCGGGAACTGATGGCACAGATACGCAGTATTTT

D: TRBD1
J: TRBJ2-7
size: -
V: TRBV10-3
CDR3: CAISAGQESSYEQYF
DNA: TGTGCCATCAGTGCAGGACAGGAGAGCTCCTACGAGCAGTACTTC

D: -
J: TRBJ2-2
size: -
V: TRBV3-1
CDR3: CASSQSDYSGELFF
DNA: TGTGCCAGCAGCCAATCCGACTATTCCGGGGAGCTGTTTTTT

D: -
J: TRBJ2-3
size: -
V: TRBV28
CDR3: CASTDGSTDTQYF
DNA: TGTGCCAGCACCGACGGGAGTACGGATACGCAGTATTTT

D: -
J: TRBJ2-5
size: many
V: TRBV2
CDR3: CASSTPSYQETQYF
DNA: TGTGCCAGCAGTACCCCTTCGTACCAAGAGACCCAGTACTTC

D: TRBD1
J: TRBJ2-7
size: -
V: TRBV5-4
CDR3: CASSLNPGQGDEQYF
DNA: TGTGCCAGCAGCTTAAACCCGGGACAGGGCGACGAGCAGTACTTC

D: TRBD2
J: TRBJ2-1
size: few
V: TRBV7-9
CDR3: CASLSVRASGTAREGYNEQFF
DNA: TGTGCCAGCCTGAGTGTCCGGGCTAGCGGGACGGCCCGAGAGGGATACAATGAGCAGTTCTTC

D: TRBD2
J: TRBJ2-1
size: many
V: TRBV5-1
CDR3: CASVSSGGSYNEQFF
DNA: TGCGCCAGCGTCTCTAGCGGGGGCTCCTACAATGAGCAGTTCTTC

D: -
J: TRBJ2-1
size: few
V: TRBV27
CDR3: CASSIATARAPAPNEQFF
DNA: TGTGCCAGCAGTATCGCGACCGCTAGGGCTCCGGCCCCTAATGAGCAGTTCTTC

D: TRBD1
J: TRBJ1-6
size: many
V: TRBV2
CDR3: CASSEQGQPGSPLHF
DNA: TGTGCCAGCAGTGAACAGGGACAGCCGGGGTCACCCCTCCACTTT

D: TRBD2
J: TRBJ2-3
size: many
V: TRBV5-1
CDR3: CASSLLAGGPTDTQYF
DNA: TGCGCCAGCAGCCTACTAGCGGGAGGACCCACAGATACGCAGTATTTT

D: -
J: TRBJ2-7
size: -
V: TRBV27
CDR3: CASSGSHSYEQYF
DNA: TGTGCCAGCAGTGGGTCGCATTCCTACGAGCAGTACTTC

D: TRBD1
J: TRBJ1-1
size: many
V: TRBV11-2
CDR3: CASSLAGGTNTEAFF
DNA: TGTGCCAGCAGCTTAGCAGGGGGAACCAACACTGAAGCTTTCTTT

D: TRBD1
J: TRBJ1-6
size: -
V: TRBV6-1
CDR3: CASRMQGAHSPLHF
DNA: TGTGCCAGCAGGATGCAGGGGGCGCATTCACCCCTCCACTTT

D: -
J: TRBJ1-5
size: many
V: TRBV2
CDR3: CASIGWQPQHF
DNA: TGTGCCAGCATCGGGTGGCAGCCCCAGCATTTT

D: -
J: TRBJ2-1
size: -
V: TRBV19
CDR3: CASSGDSGNEQFF
DNA: TGTGCCAGTAGTGGGGACTCAGGTAATGAGCAGTTCTTC

D: -
J: TRBJ1-4
size: -
V: TRBV2
CDR3: CASRGSLNEKLFF
DNA: TGTGCCAGCAGAGGCAGCCTGAATGAAAAACTGTTTTTT

D: TRBD1
J: TRBJ2-5
size: few
V: TRBV11-2
CDR3: CASSLGDSRDQETQYF
DNA: TGTGCCAGCAGCTTAGGGGACAGTCGGGACCAAGAGACCCAGTACTTC

D: -
J: TRBJ2-7
size: -
V: TRBV28
CDR3: CASSLPIQNEQYF
DNA: TGTGCCAGCAGCCTCCCTATTCAGAACGAGCAGTACTTC

D: TRBD2
J: TRBJ2-3
size: few
V: TRBV5-8
CDR3: CASSSEREVAVNTQYF
DNA: TGTGCCAGCAGCTCAGAGCGGGAGGTGGCGGTGAATACGCAGTATTTT

D: TRBD2
J: TRBJ2-7
size: few
V: TRBV27
CDR3: CASSFLIASGRDRPYEQYF
DNA: TGTGCCAGCAGTTTTTTAATTGCTAGCGGGAGGGATAGGCCCTACGAGCAGTACTTC

D: -
J: TRBJ1-5
size: -
V: TRBV19
CDR3: CASSRLIDQPQHF
DNA: TGTGCCAGTTCCCGGCTAATTGATCAGCCCCAGCATTTT

D: TRBD1
J: TRBJ2-5
size: few
V: TRBV15
CDR3: CATSRTRDRGFETQYF
DNA: TGTGCCACCAGCAGGACCCGGGACAGGGGCTTTGAGACCCAGTACTTC

D: -
J: TRBJ2-7
size: -
V: TRBV15
CDR3: CATSGLGRHTYEQYF
DNA: TGTGCCACCAGCGGCCTCGGGAGACACACCTACGAGCAGTACTTC

D: -
J: TRBJ2-7
size: many
V: TRBV6-6
CDR3: CASSYSVGPSYEQYF
DNA: TGTGCCAGCAGTTACTCGGTTGGGCCCTCCTACGAGCAGTACTTC

D: TRBD1
J: TRBJ1-1
size: many
V: TRBV2
CDR3: CASMPDGQANTEAFF
DNA: TGTGCCAGCATGCCTGACGGACAGGCGAACACTGAAGCTTTCTTT

D: -
J: TRBJ2-1
size: few
V: TRBV20-1
CDR3: CSARSRGSPYNEQFF
DNA: TGCAGTGCACGGAGCAGGGGTTCGCCGTACAATGAGCAGTTCTTC

D: TRBD2
J: TRBJ2-1
size: few
V: TRBV6-2/TRBV6-3
CDR3: CASSYLAGAFHEQFF
DNA: TGTGCCAGCAGTTACCTAGCGGGAGCTTTCCATGAGCAGTTCTTC

D: TRBD1
J: TRBJ1-2
size: -
V: TRBV28
CDR3: CASSLGGTGEIYGYTF
DNA: TGTGCCAGCAGTTTAGGCGGCACAGGGGAGATCTATGGCTACACCTTC

D: -
J: TRBJ1-2
size: many
V: TRBV12-3/TRBV12-4
CDR3: CASSALQVGYTF
DNA: TGTGCCAGCAGCGCCCTTCAGGTTGGCTACACCTTC

D: -
J: TRBJ2-3
size: once
V: TRBV10-2
CDR3: CASSESPLKRGYTDTQYF
DNA: TGCGCCAGCAGTGAGTCGCCTCTAAAACGGGGCTACACAGATACGCAGTATTTT

D: -
J: TRBJ1-1
size: few
V: TRBV20-1
CDR3: CSAYMNTEAFF
DNA: TGCAGTGCCTACATGAACACTGAAGCTTTCTTT

D: -
J: TRBJ1-2
size: few
V: TRBV6-1
CDR3: CASSEMKKGRSYGYTF
DNA: TGTGCCAGCAGTGAAATGAAAAAGGGGCGCAGCTATGGCTACACCTTC

D: -
J: TRBJ2-5
size: -
V: TRBV7-8
CDR3: CASSLARVSGTQYF
DNA: TGTGCCAGCAGCTTAGCTCGGGTGAGCGGGACCCAGTACTTC

D: -
J: TRBJ1-1
size: -
V: TRBV11-2
CDR3: CASSLSATINTEAFF
DNA: TGTGCCAGCAGCCTCTCAGCGACCATTAACACTGAAGCTTTCTTT

D: TRBD1
J: TRBJ1-1
size: many
V: TRBV28
CDR3: CASSFPRGSANTGAFF
DNA: TGTGCCAGCAGTTTCCCCAGGGGGAGTGCTAACACTGGAGCTTTCTTT

D: -
J: TRBJ2-7
size: -
V: TRBV28
CDR3: CASSSRGTALEEQYF
DNA: TGTGCCAGCAGTTCCCGCGGGACAGCCTTGGAAGAGCAGTACTTC

D: -
J: TRBJ1-1
size: few
V: TRBV4-1
CDR3: CASSQVVQSEAFF
DNA: TGCGCCAGCAGCCAAGTTGTGCAGTCTGAAGCTTTCTTT

D: -
J: TRBJ2-7
size: many
V: TRBV12-3/TRBV12-4
CDR3: CASSPQWAWREQYF
DNA: TGTGCCAGCAGTCCCCAATGGGCTTGGAGGGAGCAGTACTTC

D: -
J: TRBJ1-5
size: -
V: TRBV2
CDR3: CASSGGPGNQPQHF
DNA: TGTGCCAGCAGTGGGGGGCCCGGCAATCAGCCCCAGCATTTT

D: TRBD1
J: TRBJ1-2
size: -
V: TRBV14
CDR3: CASSQAGQGHGYTF
DNA: TGTGCCAGCAGCCAAGCGGGACAGGGCCATGGCTACACCTTC